The T cell receptor (beta chain) described here comes from a study of control samples from healthy donors and cancer patients. The data were produced by immunoSEQ multiplex PCR, yet TCRdb's version contains in-frame clones alone and is incomplete. Found here are about 95,000 clones, about 82% of them singletons; the top ten hold approximately 20%. The sample holds one count of this clone. Deletions cut 2 bases from V and 4 bases from J, with 8 bases between. CDR3 size: 14 residues. Germline V gives CDR1 KGHSH, CDR2 LQKENI. This sequence joins TRBV18 and TRBJ2-2; D is ambiguous. The sequenced sample consisted of blood. This TCR was recovered from a man aged 25-45 years in good health. CDR3 residues: CASSPVPLTGELFF. The CDR3 DNA reads as TGTGCCAGCTCACCAGTGCCCCTCACCGGGGAGCTGTTTTTT.